The TCR beta chain under discussion was sequenced for a study of blood T cell repertoires in COVID-19. Profiled with immunoSEQ multiplex PCR; TCRdb holds only in-frame clones, not every one. The repertoire consists of about 140,000 clones, with 80% to 85% occurring once and the leading ten covering 5.5%. J was trimmed by 5 bases and V by 3 bases; bases with no gene match: 5. The length of the CDR3 is 15 residues. Germline CDR1 and CDR2: LNHNV and YYDKDF (reference sequence). V usage is TRBV15 and J usage is TRBJ1-3, with 9 bases fitting TRBD1. This receptor was taken from a middle-aged man with acute COVID-19. The sequenced sample consisted of PBMCs or T cells enriched from blood (not recorded which). CDR3 coding DNA: TGTGCCACCAGCAGGGACAGGGGATGGAGAAACACCATATATTTT. Translation: CATSRDRGWRNTIYF.